The rows below give T cell receptor beta chains drawn from one sample of a study of blood T cell repertoires in COVID-19. The assay was immunoSEQ multiplex PCR, and TCRdb's table has in-frame clones only and misses some. This table has under 200,000 clones, approximately 80% appearing once. The sequencing sample was made of PBMCs or T cells enriched from blood (not recorded which). These receptor sequences come from a man aged 45-65 years who had recovered from COVID-19. Both conserved end residues are part of each CDR3. Fields, in order: J gene, D gene, clone size, V gene, CDR3 DNA, CDR3 protein. A D gene is named only where the DNA matches it firmly. Only part of the rows carry a size: once, few, many, or a class if the clone is expanded.

j_gene: TRBJ1-3
d_gene: -
abundance: -
v_gene: TRBV7-9
CDR3nt: TGTGCCAGCAGCGAGACAGGTTCCTCTGGAAACACCATATATTTT
CDR3aa: CASSETGSSGNTIYF

j_gene: TRBJ2-1
d_gene: -
abundance: -
v_gene: TRBV7-2
CDR3nt: TGTGCCAGCAGCTTAGATCGTTGGGCTAATGAGCAGTTCTTC
CDR3aa: CASSLDRWANEQFF

j_gene: TRBJ1-1
d_gene: -
abundance: -
v_gene: TRBV18
CDR3nt: TGTGCCAGCTCACCACCGAAGGTTCGGGAGGAGAACACTGAAGCTTTCTTT
CDR3aa: CASSPPKVREENTEAFF

j_gene: TRBJ2-3
d_gene: -
abundance: -
v_gene: TRBV7-2
CDR3nt: TGTGCCAGCAGCTTAGAGGCCTCCAGGGTATTTAGCACAGATACGCAGTATTTT
CDR3aa: CASSLEASRVFSTDTQYF

j_gene: TRBJ2-5
d_gene: -
abundance: once
v_gene: TRBV4-1
CDR3nt: TGCGCCAGCAGCCTTCGTGGGGAGCAAGAGACCCAGTACTTC
CDR3aa: CASSLRGEQETQYF

j_gene: TRBJ1-1
d_gene: -
abundance: -
v_gene: TRBV3-1/TRBV3-2
CDR3nt: TGTGCCAGCAGCCAAGCGGCTGAAGCTTTCTTT
CDR3aa: CASSQAAEAFF

j_gene: TRBJ2-2
d_gene: TRBD1
abundance: -
v_gene: TRBV19
CDR3nt: TGTGCCAGTAGTTGGGACAGAGCGAACACCGGGGAGCTGTTTTTT
CDR3aa: CASSWDRANTGELFF

j_gene: TRBJ2-1
d_gene: TRBD1
abundance: -
v_gene: TRBV27
CDR3nt: TGTGCCAGCAGTCTCACAGGGGATGAGCAGTTCTTC
CDR3aa: CASSLTGDEQFF

j_gene: TRBJ1-1
d_gene: TRBD1
abundance: once
v_gene: TRBV19
CDR3nt: TGTGCCAGCGCCCTACAGGGGCTTCACACTGAAGCTTTCTTT
CDR3aa: CASALQGLHTEAFF

j_gene: TRBJ2-6
d_gene: -
abundance: -
v_gene: TRBV7-9
CDR3nt: TGTGCCAGCAGCTTAGCGGGGGGTAACTCTGGGGCCAACGTCCTGACTTTC
CDR3aa: CASSLAGGNSGANVLTF

j_gene: TRBJ2-1
d_gene: -
abundance: -
v_gene: TRBV7-9
CDR3nt: TGTGCCAGCAGCGCAACCTTAAAAGGCGGTGAGCAGTTCTTC
CDR3aa: CASSATLKGGEQFF

j_gene: TRBJ2-3
d_gene: TRBD2
abundance: -
v_gene: TRBV5-1
CDR3nt: TGCGCCAGCAGCTTGACAGCGGGGGGGCCCGTAGATACGCAGTATTTT
CDR3aa: CASSLTAGGPVDTQYF

j_gene: TRBJ2-7
d_gene: -
abundance: once
v_gene: TRBV4-3
CDR3nt: TGCGCCAGCAGCCGGCAGGGCGGTGCTGTCTACGAGCAGTACTTC
CDR3aa: CASSRQGGAVYEQYF

j_gene: TRBJ2-3
d_gene: -
abundance: -
v_gene: TRBV19
CDR3nt: TGTGCCAGTAGCCGGAATGGAGGCACAGATACGCAGTATTTT
CDR3aa: CASSRNGGTDTQYF

j_gene: TRBJ1-1
d_gene: -
abundance: -
v_gene: TRBV9
CDR3nt: TGTGCCACTCCCTATCTTAGGGCGGACTTACTTACCCCTTCGATGAACACTGAAGCTTTCTTT
CDR3aa: CATPYLRADLLTPSMNTEAFF

j_gene: TRBJ1-2
d_gene: -
abundance: -
v_gene: TRBV19
CDR3nt: TGTGCCAGTAAGGGCCAGGGGTACAACTATGGCTACACCTTC
CDR3aa: CASKGQGYNYGYTF

j_gene: TRBJ2-1
d_gene: -
abundance: -
v_gene: TRBV19
CDR3nt: TGTGCCAGTAGTATCGGACAGTTGAATGAGCAGTTCTTC
CDR3aa: CASSIGQLNEQFF

j_gene: TRBJ1-6
d_gene: -
abundance: -
v_gene: TRBV19
CDR3nt: TGTGCCAGTAGTATTCTGGCGGGGCTCGCTTCACCCCTCCACTTT
CDR3aa: CASSILAGLASPLHF

j_gene: TRBJ2-7
d_gene: -
abundance: -
v_gene: TRBV5-1
CDR3nt: TGCGCCAGCAGGGGAGGACGGATCTACGAGCAGTACTTC
CDR3aa: CASRGGRIYEQYF

j_gene: TRBJ1-4
d_gene: -
abundance: -
v_gene: TRBV9
CDR3nt: TGTGCCAGCAGCGACCCCTCAGGGCCAACTAATGAAAAACTGTTTTTT
CDR3aa: CASSDPSGPTNEKLFF

j_gene: TRBJ1-2
d_gene: TRBD1
abundance: -
v_gene: TRBV15
CDR3nt: TGTGCCACCAGCAGAGAAGGCAGGGGGAACTATGGCTACACCTTC
CDR3aa: CATSREGRGNYGYTF

j_gene: TRBJ2-2
d_gene: TRBD1
abundance: -
v_gene: TRBV5-6
CDR3nt: TGTGCCAGCAGCGTTGGTACAGGGGGTGGGCTGTTTTTT
CDR3aa: CASSVGTGGGLFF

j_gene: TRBJ1-6
d_gene: -
abundance: -
v_gene: TRBV11-3
CDR3nt: TGTGCCAGCAGCTTAGGGAGGGAGTCACCCCTCCACTTT
CDR3aa: CASSLGRESPLHF

j_gene: TRBJ2-2
d_gene: -
abundance: -
v_gene: TRBV7-8
CDR3nt: TGTGCCAGCAGCGTACCGGGACTTCTCACCGGGGAGCTGTTTTTT
CDR3aa: CASSVPGLLTGELFF

j_gene: TRBJ2-6
d_gene: -
abundance: -
v_gene: TRBV18
CDR3nt: TGTGCCAGCTCACCAGGGGCAGGATCTGGGGCCAACGTCCTGACTTTC
CDR3aa: CASSPGAGSGANVLTF

j_gene: TRBJ2-5
d_gene: -
abundance: -
v_gene: TRBV19
CDR3nt: TGTGCCAGTAGTCCTGAGACTTACCATGAGACCCAGTACTTC
CDR3aa: CASSPETYHETQYF

j_gene: TRBJ1-2
d_gene: -
abundance: few
v_gene: TRBV10-2
CDR3nt: TGCGCCAGCAGGGACACTAACTATGGCTACACCTTC
CDR3aa: CASRDTNYGYTF

j_gene: TRBJ2-3
d_gene: -
abundance: few
v_gene: TRBV10-2
CDR3nt: TGCGCCAGCCGACAAGGAAGCACAGATACGCAGTATTTT
CDR3aa: CASRQGSTDTQYF

j_gene: TRBJ1-1
d_gene: -
abundance: -
v_gene: TRBV15
CDR3nt: TGTGCCACCAGCATTCCCCAGGGAAGGGAAGGTGAAGCTTTCTTT
CDR3aa: CATSIPQGREGEAFF

j_gene: TRBJ1-2
d_gene: -
abundance: -
v_gene: TRBV6-5
CDR3nt: TGTGCCAGCAGTTTAGGGAACGGGATTAACTATGGCTACACCTTC
CDR3aa: CASSLGNGINYGYTF

j_gene: TRBJ1-5
d_gene: TRBD1
abundance: few
v_gene: TRBV4-2
CDR3nt: TGTGCCAGCAGCTTACAGGGGGCGACGGGTCAGCCCCAGCATTTT
CDR3aa: CASSLQGATGQPQHF

j_gene: TRBJ2-5
d_gene: -
abundance: once
v_gene: TRBV7-7
CDR3nt: TGTGCTAGCAGCTCTGGGCGCGTCTGGGTGGAGACCCAGTACTTC
CDR3aa: CASSSGRVWVETQYF

j_gene: TRBJ2-2
d_gene: TRBD1
abundance: -
v_gene: TRBV9
CDR3nt: TGTGCCAGCAGCCCCCAGACCGGGACAGGGAGGACCGGGGAGCTGTTTTTT
CDR3aa: CASSPQTGTGRTGELFF

j_gene: TRBJ1-2
d_gene: -
abundance: -
v_gene: TRBV19
CDR3nt: TGTGCCAGTAGTATATTGGACAGAGGTAACGGGGCGGGCTACACCTTC
CDR3aa: CASSILDRGNGAGYTF

j_gene: TRBJ2-1
d_gene: TRBD1
abundance: -
v_gene: TRBV7-2
CDR3nt: TGTGCCAGCAGCCCCCGGACAGGGGGCTCCTACAATGAGCAGTTCTTC
CDR3aa: CASSPRTGGSYNEQFF

j_gene: TRBJ2-1
d_gene: -
abundance: -
v_gene: TRBV10-3
CDR3nt: TGTGCCATCAGTGGGGCTATAGGCTACAATGAGCAGTTCTTC
CDR3aa: CAISGAIGYNEQFF

j_gene: TRBJ2-7
d_gene: -
abundance: -
v_gene: TRBV2
CDR3nt: TGTGCCTGGGGGGCCTACGAGCAGTACTTC
CDR3aa: CAWGAYEQYF

j_gene: TRBJ1-2
d_gene: TRBD1
abundance: -
v_gene: TRBV10-3
CDR3nt: TGTGCCATCAGTGACTCTGGGACAGGGTGGGATGGCTACACCTTC
CDR3aa: CAISDSGTGWDGYTF

j_gene: TRBJ1-2
d_gene: TRBD1
abundance: -
v_gene: TRBV5-1
CDR3nt: TGCGCCAGCAGCCCAGGACAGGGCGCCTATGGCTACACCTTC
CDR3aa: CASSPGQGAYGYTF

j_gene: TRBJ2-7
d_gene: -
abundance: -
v_gene: TRBV7-2
CDR3nt: TGTGCCAGCAGCTTAGATTACAGGGTCCACGAGCAGTACTTC
CDR3aa: CASSLDYRVHEQYF